The rows below give T cell receptor beta chains drawn from one sample of a study of blood T cell repertoires in COVID-19. Some clones are missing from TCRdb's copy, which holds only in-frame ones; the method was immunoSEQ multiplex PCR. The sample holds under 130,000 clones, roughly 85% seen once. The sample was peripheral blood. These receptors all stem from a man aged 45-65 years with acute or convalescent COVID-19. The CDR3 runs from the conserved cysteine through the conserved F or W. The order of the fields is J gene, D gene, clone size, V gene, CDR3 DNA, CDR3 protein. A D gene is named only where the DNA matches it firmly. Size tells how often a clone was seen (once, few, many) or the class of an expanded clone, and some rows leave it out.

J gene: TRBJ2-6; D gene: .; clone size: .; V gene: TRBV19; CDR3 DNA: TGTGCCAGTAGTATCACCGGCCGGGTCAGCTCTGGGGCCAACGTCCTGACTTTC; CDR3 protein: CASSITGRVSSGANVLTF
J gene: TRBJ2-2; D gene: .; clone size: .; V gene: TRBV15; CDR3 DNA: TGTGCCACCAGCGGCTACAGGGACACCGGGGAGCTGTTTTTT; CDR3 protein: CATSGYRDTGELFF
J gene: TRBJ1-6; D gene: .; clone size: .; V gene: TRBV18; CDR3 DNA: TGTGCCAGCTCACCGACATCATTCGCCCTCCACTTT; CDR3 protein: CASSPTSFALHF
J gene: TRBJ2-1; D gene: .; clone size: .; V gene: TRBV15; CDR3 DNA: TGTGCCACCAGCGGCCCTGGTGAGCAGTTCTTC; CDR3 protein: CATSGPGEQFF
J gene: TRBJ1-3; D gene: .; clone size: .; V gene: TRBV19; CDR3 DNA: TGTGCCAGTAGTATGTGGTACAGCAACTCTGGAAACACCATATATTTT; CDR3 protein: CASSMWYSNSGNTIYF
J gene: TRBJ1-1; D gene: TRBD1; clone size: .; V gene: TRBV18; CDR3 DNA: TGTGCCAGCTCACCAATAGGGACAGGGGGGACTGAAGCTTTCTTT; CDR3 protein: CASSPIGTGGTEAFF
J gene: TRBJ2-6; D gene: .; clone size: .; V gene: TRBV10-3; CDR3 DNA: TGTGCCATCAGTGACGCGACAGCTGGGGCCAACGTCCTGACTTTC; CDR3 protein: CAISDATAGANVLTF
J gene: TRBJ2-1; D gene: .; clone size: .; V gene: TRBV5-4; CDR3 DNA: TGTGCCAGCAGCCTCTCGACAGACTACAATGAGCAGTTCTTC; CDR3 protein: CASSLSTDYNEQFF
J gene: TRBJ1-6; D gene: .; clone size: .; V gene: TRBV28; CDR3 DNA: TGTGCCAGCGGGCGGGGGGGCGCGGATAATTCACCCCTCCACTTT; CDR3 protein: CASGRGGADNSPLHF
J gene: TRBJ1-6; D gene: .; clone size: .; V gene: TRBV6-5; CDR3 DNA: TGTGCCAGCAGTTACCTACAGGGACCAAAATCACCCCTCCACTTT; CDR3 protein: CASSYLQGPKSPLHF
J gene: TRBJ2-2; D gene: TRBD1; clone size: few; V gene: TRBV19; CDR3 DNA: TGTGCCAGTGGCCGGGACAGGGGAACCGGGGAGCTGTTTTTT; CDR3 protein: CASGRDRGTGELFF
J gene: TRBJ1-2; D gene: .; clone size: .; V gene: TRBV6-5; CDR3 DNA: TGTGCCAGCAGAATGACAGAAAACTATGGCTACACCTTC; CDR3 protein: CASRMTENYGYTF
J gene: TRBJ2-1; D gene: .; clone size: .; V gene: TRBV14; CDR3 DNA: TGTGCCAGCAGCCAAGTTGTGGGGGGATACAATGAGCAGTTCTTC; CDR3 protein: CASSQVVGGYNEQFF
J gene: TRBJ1-2; D gene: TRBD1; clone size: few; V gene: TRBV7-2; CDR3 DNA: TGTGCCAGCAGCTTAGGGGGACAGGGTCTAAGCTACACCTTC; CDR3 protein: CASSLGGQGLSYTF
J gene: TRBJ2-7; D gene: TRBD1; clone size: .; V gene: TRBV13; CDR3 DNA: TGTGCCAGCTCAGACAGGGGAATCTCCTACGAGCAGTACTTC; CDR3 protein: CASSDRGISYEQYF
J gene: TRBJ1-2; D gene: TRBD1; clone size: few; V gene: TRBV18; CDR3 DNA: TGTGCCAGCTCACCAGGGACAGTCTATGGCTACACCTTC; CDR3 protein: CASSPGTVYGYTF
J gene: TRBJ1-6; D gene: TRBD1; clone size: .; V gene: TRBV5-1; CDR3 DNA: TGCGCCAGCAGCCAGGGGGAGTCCCCCTATAATTCACCCCTCCACTTT; CDR3 protein: CASSQGESPYNSPLHF
J gene: TRBJ2-3; D gene: .; clone size: .; V gene: TRBV2; CDR3 DNA: TGTGCCAGCAGTGGTCTCCGGAGCACAGATACGCAGTATTTT; CDR3 protein: CASSGLRSTDTQYF
J gene: TRBJ1-1; D gene: .; clone size: .; V gene: TRBV30; CDR3 DNA: TGTGCCTGGACCAGGACAAGGGTATACACTGAAGCTTTCTTT; CDR3 protein: CAWTRTRVYTEAFF
J gene: TRBJ2-7; D gene: .; clone size: .; V gene: TRBV28; CDR3 DNA: TGTGCCAGCAGTTTTTCCTGGACAGTCACGTACGAGCAGTACTTC; CDR3 protein: CASSFSWTVTYEQYF
J gene: TRBJ2-7; D gene: TRBD2; clone size: .; V gene: TRBV6-5; CDR3 DNA: TGTGCCGGCAGTTACTCCTCCGGGACTAACTCCTACGAGCAGTACTTC; CDR3 protein: CAGSYSSGTNSYEQYF
J gene: TRBJ2-5; D gene: TRBD2; clone size: .; V gene: TRBV10-1; CDR3 DNA: TGCGCCAGCAGTGGAGAAGCGGGAGACTTGGCCCAAGAGACCCAGTACTTC; CDR3 protein: CASSGEAGDLAQETQYF
J gene: TRBJ1-2; D gene: TRBD1; clone size: few; V gene: TRBV5-4; CDR3 DNA: TGTGCCAGCAGCTTACAGGGGGCTGTCTATGGCTACACCTTC; CDR3 protein: CASSLQGAVYGYTF
J gene: TRBJ2-7; D gene: .; clone size: .; V gene: TRBV6-6; CDR3 DNA: TGTGCCAGCAGTTACCCCGGTGAGTCTAAGTACGAGCAGTACTTC; CDR3 protein: CASSYPGESKYEQYF
J gene: TRBJ2-7; D gene: .; clone size: .; V gene: TRBV12-5; CDR3 DNA: TGTGCTAGTGGTTTTCTGAGCCTCCCGGGTCCCTCGAGCTCCTACGAGCAGTACTTC; CDR3 protein: CASGFLSLPGPSSSYEQYF
J gene: TRBJ2-6; D gene: .; clone size: few; V gene: TRBV10-2; CDR3 DNA: TGCGCCAGCAGTGCTGACAGATCTGGGGCCAACGTCCTGACTTTC; CDR3 protein: CASSADRSGANVLTF
J gene: TRBJ1-3; D gene: .; clone size: .; V gene: TRBV19; CDR3 DNA: TGTGCCAGTAGCCGCCGGGGGTCCGGAAACACCATATATTTT; CDR3 protein: CASSRRGSGNTIYF
J gene: TRBJ2-3; D gene: .; clone size: .; V gene: TRBV4-1; CDR3 DNA: TGCGCCAGCAGCTCACAGGCAGGGGACCTCACAGATACGCAGTATTTT; CDR3 protein: CASSSQAGDLTDTQYF
J gene: TRBJ2-1; D gene: .; clone size: once; V gene: TRBV19; CDR3 DNA: TGTGCCAGTAGTATCCACTCCTCCTACAATGAGCAGTTCTTC; CDR3 protein: CASSIHSSYNEQFF
J gene: TRBJ2-7; D gene: TRBD2; clone size: .; V gene: TRBV28; CDR3 DNA: TGTGCCAGCCGGGTAGCGGGAGGGCCGGTGACCTACGAGCAGTACTTC; CDR3 protein: CASRVAGGPVTYEQYF
J gene: TRBJ1-4; D gene: .; clone size: .; V gene: TRBV10-3; CDR3 DNA: TGTGCCATCACGGGGGGCGAGGGTGAAAAACTGTTTTTT; CDR3 protein: CAITGGEGEKLFF
J gene: TRBJ1-1; D gene: TRBD1; clone size: .; V gene: TRBV13; CDR3 DNA: TGTGCCAGCAGCTTAGAGGACAGGCCGAACACTGAAGCTTTCTTT; CDR3 protein: CASSLEDRPNTEAFF
J gene: TRBJ2-4; D gene: .; clone size: .; V gene: TRBV19; CDR3 DNA: TGTGCCAGTAGTGACTATGGAGGCCACGGGGACATTCAGTACTTC; CDR3 protein: CASSDYGGHGDIQYF
J gene: TRBJ1-2; D gene: .; clone size: .; V gene: TRBV6-5; CDR3 DNA: TGTGCCAGCAGTTACTCGACATCACGGGGAGGCGGCTACACCTTC; CDR3 protein: CASSYSTSRGGGYTF
J gene: TRBJ1-1; D gene: .; clone size: .; V gene: TRBV19; CDR3 DNA: TGTGCCAGTAGAACCCGGCGCGGCTGGACTGAAGCTTTCTTT; CDR3 protein: CASRTRRGWTEAFF
J gene: TRBJ1-2; D gene: TRBD1; clone size: .; V gene: TRBV12-3/TRBV12-4; CDR3 DNA: TGTGCCAGCAGTTTCGGCAGGGGGCATGGCTACACCTTC; CDR3 protein: CASSFGRGHGYTF
J gene: TRBJ2-1; D gene: .; clone size: .; V gene: TRBV7-9; CDR3 DNA: TGTGCCAGCGGAGAGGAGGCGCCTGATGAGCAGTTCTTC; CDR3 protein: CASGEEAPDEQFF
J gene: TRBJ2-7; D gene: TRBD2; clone size: .; V gene: TRBV10-1; CDR3 DNA: TGCGCCAGCAGTGCTTGTATCGGGGGGTGCGAGCAGTACTTC; CDR3 protein: CASSACIGGCEQYF
J gene: TRBJ2-7; D gene: TRBD1; clone size: .; V gene: TRBV14; CDR3 DNA: TGTGCCAGCAGCCGGGACAGGGGGCTCTACGAGCAGTACTTC; CDR3 protein: CASSRDRGLYEQYF
J gene: TRBJ2-1; D gene: TRBD2; clone size: .; V gene: TRBV3-1/TRBV3-2; CDR3 DNA: TGTGCCAGCAGCTTCAGAATTAGCGGGAGTAATGAGCAGTTCTTC; CDR3 protein: CASSFRISGSNEQFF
J gene: TRBJ1-5; D gene: .; clone size: .; V gene: TRBV21-1; CDR3 DNA: TGTGCCAGCAGCCCGCGTCAGCCCCAGCATTTT; CDR3 protein: CASSPRQPQHF
J gene: TRBJ2-2; D gene: .; clone size: .; V gene: TRBV9; CDR3 DNA: TGTGCCAGCAGCGTTACGGGACAGAACACCGGGGAGCTGTTTTTT; CDR3 protein: CASSVTGQNTGELFF
J gene: TRBJ2-7; D gene: TRBD2; clone size: .; V gene: TRBV5-1; CDR3 DNA: TGCGCCAGCAGCCCAGGACTAGCGGTCCCCTACGAGCAGTACTTC; CDR3 protein: CASSPGLAVPYEQYF
J gene: TRBJ1-1; D gene: TRBD1; clone size: .; V gene: TRBV7-3; CDR3 DNA: TGTGCCAGCAGCCGAGACAGGGCCAACACTGAAGCTTTCTTT; CDR3 protein: CASSRDRANTEAFF
J gene: TRBJ2-7; D gene: .; clone size: .; V gene: TRBV19; CDR3 DNA: TGTGCCAGTACCCCCTCCCGGCAGGGAGGCTACGAGCAGTACTTC; CDR3 protein: CASTPSRQGGYEQYF
J gene: TRBJ2-2; D gene: TRBD1; clone size: many; V gene: TRBV13; CDR3 DNA: TGTGCCAGCAGCGCACCAACAGGGGGCGCAATCGGGGAGCTGTTTTTT; CDR3 protein: CASSAPTGGAIGELFF
J gene: TRBJ1-2; D gene: .; clone size: .; V gene: TRBV7-3; CDR3 DNA: TGTGCCAGCAGCTCAGGGGCCTCGAATGGCTACACCTTC; CDR3 protein: CASSSGASNGYTF
J gene: TRBJ1-4; D gene: .; clone size: .; V gene: TRBV7-9; CDR3 DNA: TGTGCCAGCAGCTTAGTGGGGACTCCTCAGTATGAAAAACTGTTTTTT; CDR3 protein: CASSLVGTPQYEKLFF
J gene: TRBJ2-3; D gene: .; clone size: .; V gene: TRBV5-1; CDR3 DNA: TGCGCCAGCAGCAGGGGGACCAGCACAGATACGCAGTATTTT; CDR3 protein: CASSRGTSTDTQYF
J gene: TRBJ2-7; D gene: TRBD1; clone size: .; V gene: TRBV7-8; CDR3 DNA: TGTGCCAGCAGCTTAAGGACAGGGGGCGCGACCTACGAGCAGTACTTC; CDR3 protein: CASSLRTGGATYEQYF
J gene: TRBJ2-6; D gene: .; clone size: once; V gene: TRBV10-2; CDR3 DNA: TGCGCCAGCAGTGAGAGGACAGACTCTGGGGCCAACGTCCTGACTTTC; CDR3 protein: CASSERTDSGANVLTF
J gene: TRBJ1-1; D gene: .; clone size: .; V gene: TRBV12-3/TRBV12-4; CDR3 DNA: TGTGCCAGCAGCGAAACAGGAAAGAGAAGATTCTTT; CDR3 protein: CASSETGKRRFF
J gene: TRBJ1-6; D gene: .; clone size: .; V gene: TRBV11-2; CDR3 DNA: TGTGCCAGCAGCTTAGTGGGGGCCGCCAATTCACCCCTCCACTTT; CDR3 protein: CASSLVGAANSPLHF
J gene: TRBJ2-7; D gene: TRBD2; clone size: .; V gene: TRBV6-6; CDR3 DNA: TGTGCCAGCAGTTACTCGGGGACTAGCGGGGGGTACTTC; CDR3 protein: CASSYSGTSGGYF
J gene: TRBJ2-7; D gene: .; clone size: .; V gene: TRBV5-1; CDR3 DNA: TGCGCCAGCAGCTTGCGAGACTCCTACGAGCAGTACTTC; CDR3 protein: CASSLRDSYEQYF
J gene: TRBJ1-5; D gene: .; clone size: .; V gene: TRBV3-1/TRBV3-2; CDR3 DNA: TGTGCCAGCAGCCAAGATCTGGGGGCTGGGCAGCCCCAGCATTTT; CDR3 protein: CASSQDLGAGQPQHF
J gene: TRBJ2-1; D gene: TRBD2; clone size: .; V gene: TRBV5-1; CDR3 DNA: TGCGCCAGCAGCCCCGGACTAGCGGGGAGTAAGCAGTTCTTC; CDR3 protein: CASSPGLAGSKQFF
J gene: TRBJ2-7; D gene: TRBD2; clone size: .; V gene: TRBV10-3; CDR3 DNA: TGTGCCATCACTCCGGGACTAGCGGGATTCTACGAGCAGTACTTC; CDR3 protein: CAITPGLAGFYEQYF